The 20 T cell receptor beta chains listed next were all sequenced from one sample in a study of blood T cell repertoires in COVID-19. TCRdb's table, derived via immunoSEQ multiplex PCR, lists solely in-frame clones and lacks some. The profile shows about 190,000 clones, roughly 85% of them singletons. The sequencing input was peripheral blood. Receptors originate from a man aged 60 to 69 with active or convalescent COVID-19.

This clone was observed once. This chain uses TRBV7-2 with TRBJ2-3; weak D call: TRBD2 (6 bases). The V end lost 1 base, the J end lost 0 bases, and 11 bases lay between the germline ends. Germline V lookup: CDR1 SGHTA, CDR2 FQGNSA. This CDR3 spans 16 amino acids. DNA of the CDR3: TGTGCCAGCAGCTTAGGACTAGTAATTAGCACAGATACGCAGTATTTT. Its protein is CASSLGLVISTDTQYF.

This clone has a handful of counts. CDR3 nucleotides: TGTGCCACCAGCAGAGCGGACAGGGGGACGCAGTATTTT. This sequence encodes CATSRADRGTQYF. The chain carries TRBV15 and TRBJ2-3, with 10 positions matching TRBD1. Germline V gives CDR1 LNHNV, CDR2 YYDKDF (reference sequence). V was pared by 1 base and J by 9 bases, with 1 base of the junction left unmatched. The CDR3 contains 13 residues. The whole variable domain, filled in from reference TRBV15 and TRBJ2-3, reads DAMVIQNPRYQVTQFGKPVTLSCSQTLNHNVMYWYQQKSSQAPKLLFHYYDKDFNNEADTPDNFQSRRPNTSFCFLDIRSPGLGDTAMYLCATSRADRGTQYFGPGTRLTVL.

This chain connects TRBV20-1 to TRBJ2-7; D is unclear. Germline V gene data show CDR1 as DFQATT and CDR2 as SNEGSKA (reference sequence). V was trimmed by 3 bases and J by 5 bases, leaving 14 bases between them. The CDR3 spans 13 residues. The DNA of the CDR3 is TGCAGTGCTAGTAGGCGGCAATTGAACGAGCAGTACTTC. Translated, it gives CSASRRQLNEQYF.

The chain joins TRBV9 to TRBJ2-3; 13 bases match TRBD2. V was pared by 4 bases and J by 2 bases, with 7 bases of the junction left unmatched. Germline V gene data show CDR1 as SGDLS and CDR2 as YYNGEE. CDR3 size: 17 residues. This chain's CDR3 is CASSPRLAGGITDTQYF. CDR3 nucleotide sequence: TGTGCCAGCAGCCCCCGACTAGCGGGGGGCATCACAGATACGCAGTATTTT.

This clone appeared a few times. CDR3 coding DNA: TGTGCCAGCAGTCTTTCCCGGGACAGCTACGAGCAGTACTTC. Its translation is CASSLSRDSYEQYF. The gene calls are TRBV2 and TRBJ2-7, with TRBD1 matching 7 bases. The J segment lost 3 bases and the V segment lost 5 bases, leaving 7 bases of the junction unmatched. CDR3 size: 14 residues. The germline gives CDR1 SNHLY, CDR2 FYNNEI.

The rearrangement links TRBV1 to TRBJ2-3; the DNA was not compared with TRBD2, the D call given in the table. TRBV1 represents a pseudogene. The CDR3 consists of 17 residues. For the CDR3, the DNA is TGCACCAGCAGCCAACAGGTTGAAGGGCGGGGGGGCCAGACGCAGTATTTT. Amino acids: CTSSQQVEGRGGQTQYF.

CDR3 bases: TGTGCCAGCAGTGAATATAGCGGGGGAAGTGAGCAGTTCTTC. Translation gives CASSEYSGGSEQFF. The chain combines TRBV2 with TRBJ2-1; 9 nucleotides agree with TRBD2. CDR3 length: 14 residues. J lost 9 bases, V lost 2 bases, and 5 bases had no gene match. Germline V CDR1 and CDR2: SNHLY, FYNNEI.

The chain employs TRBV15 and TRBJ1-4; weak D call: TRBD1 (6 bases). The CDR3 spans 16 residues. CDR1 is LNHNV and CDR2 is YYDKDF in the germline V gene (reference sequence). V lost 7 bases and J 4 bases, leaving 19 bases between the germline ends. The CDR3 loop reads CATKGSQGTGNEKLFF. The CDR3 DNA reads TGTGCCACCAAAGGGTCCCAGGGGACGGGTAATGAAAAACTGTTTTTT.

The chain recombines TRBV24-1 with TRBJ2-1; weak D call: TRBD1 (6 bases). CDR3 length: 15 amino acids. V gave up 2 bases and J gave up 4 bases, with 11 bases separating them. Germline V gene data show CDR1 as KGHDR and CDR2 as SFDVKD. CDR3 nucleotides: TGTGCCACCAGTGATTCCAGGGGCTGGTACAATGAGCAGTTCTTC. Its translation is CATSDSRGWYNEQFF.

This clone was counted once. The chain joins TRBV7-9 to TRBJ1-2; TRBD1 might be the D (6 bases). From germline, CDR1 is SEHNR and CDR2 FQNEAQ (reference sequence). This CDR3 is 14 amino acids long. V dropped 3 bases and J dropped 6 bases, with 14 bases sitting between them. Here the CDR3 reads CASSFGRGDDGYTF. The CDR3 bases are TGTGCCAGCAGCTTCGGCAGGGGAGACGATGGCTACACCTTC.

This rearrangement joins TRBV27 to TRBJ2-2; 8 bases map to TRBD1. Germline loops: CDR1 MNHEY, CDR2 SMNVEV (reference sequence). CDR3 size: 14 residues. V lost 6 bases and J lost 5; bases outside the gene matches: 5. The CDR3, as DNA: TGTGCCAGCAGGCGTACAGGGGGGACCGGGGAGCTGTTTTTT. Residues: CASRRTGGTGELFF.

This chain joins TRBV12-3 or TRBV12-4 and TRBJ2-2, with D perhaps TRBD1 (6 bases). Trimming removed 6 bases from V and 4 bases from J, with 9 bases in between. The CDR3 totals 13 residues. CDR3 bases: TGTGCCAGCAGACCACAGGGCACCGGGGAGCTGTTTTTT. This translates into CASRPQGTGELFF.

This clone was observed a single time. V and J are TRBV5-8 and TRBJ1-3; unclear D gene. The germline V gene encodes CDR1 SGHTS and CDR2 YDEGEE. The germline V and J ends were trimmed by 1 base and 2 bases, with 7 bases remaining between them. The CDR3 loop spans 14 amino acids. Here the CDR3 reads CASSLLQTGNTIYF. DNA of the CDR3: TGTGCCAGCAGCTTGTTACAGACTGGAAACACCATATATTTT.

The chain recombines TRBV10-3 with TRBJ2-6; 8 positions agree with TRBD1. Germline lookup yields CDR1 ENHRY and CDR2 SYGVKD. J lost 2 bases, V lost 3 bases, and 9 bases had no gene match. The CDR3 loop spans 18 amino acids. This CDR3 is CAISDFGQGVAGANVLTF. The CDR3 DNA reads TGTGCCATCAGTGATTTCGGACAGGGAGTAGCTGGGGCCAACGTCCTGACTTTC.

V and J are TRBV3-1 (or the pseudogene TRBV3-2) and TRBJ1-2; TRBD1 aligns across 9 bases. V was clipped by 6 bases and J by 6 bases; unmatched bases: 8. In germline, CDR1 is LGHDT, CDR2 YNNKEL (reference sequence). This CDR3 is built from 14 residues. DNA for the CDR3: TGTGCCAGCAGGGGCTGGACAGGGGTGGATGGCTACACCTTC. Its translation is CASRGWTGVDGYTF.

CDR3: CAIRLQGNTEAFF. Here the CDR3 DNA reads TGTGCCATCAGGCTGCAGGGAAACACTGAAGCTTTCTTT. This rearrangement joins TRBV10-3 to TRBJ1-1; D is perhaps TRBD1 (5 bases). The length of the CDR3 is 13 residues. Trimming left V 6 bases short and J 2 bases short, with 10 bases between. CDR1 is ENHRY and CDR2 is SYGVKD in the germline V gene.

A single count supports this clone. The gene calls are TRBV5-1 and TRBJ2-5; D unclear. This CDR3 spans 14 amino acids. Trimming took off 0 bases at V and 6 bases at J, with 12 bases between the two ends. Germline assignment: CDR1 SGHRS and CDR2 YFSETQ. CDR3 sequence reads: CASSLDGSRQTQYF. CDR3 bases: TGCGCCAGCAGCTTGGATGGCTCGCGGCAGACCCAGTACTTC.

This chain links TRBV5-6 with TRBJ2-7; D call uncertain. In germline, CDR1 is SGHDT, CDR2 YYEEEE. The CDR3 runs 14 residues. V lost 3 bases, J lost 1 base, and 11 bases lay in between. The chain's CDR3 is CASSSEPISYEQYF. CDR3 nucleotide sequence: TGTGCCAGCAGCTCTGAGCCCATTTCCTACGAGCAGTACTTC.

The chain joins TRBV13 to TRBJ1-2, with D possibly matching TRBD1 (6 bases). Trimming cost V 0 bases and J 7 bases, with 21 bases left between them. The CDR3 totals 17 residues. CDR1 and CDR2 from the germline V gene are PRHDT and FYEKMQ (reference sequence). Here the CDR3 DNA reads TGTGCCAGCAGCTTAGGGGTGACGGCTACAGGGTTGCGTGGCTACACCTTC. This sequence encodes CASSLGVTATGLRGYTF. Together with reference TRBV13 and TRBJ1-2, the CDR3 gives the full variable domain: AAGVIQSPRHLIKEKRETATLKCYPIPRHDTVYWYQQGPGQDPQFLISFYEKMQSDKGSIPDRFSAQQFSDYHSELNMSSLELGDSALYFCASSLGVTATGLRGYTFGSGTRLTVV.

The rearrangement joins TRBV5-1 to TRBJ1-2; D remains unclear. Trimming left V 0 bases short and J 4 bases short, with 10 bases between. Germline CDR1 is SGHRS and CDR2 is YFSETQ. The CDR3 has 14 amino acids. The DNA for the CDR3 is TGCGCCAGCAGCTTGGCAGACACGGCCTATGGCTACACCTTC. Its protein is CASSLADTAYGYTF.